The following is a T cell receptor beta chain sequence with its context. The V end was cut by 5 bases, the J end by 6 bases, with 8 bases between. Germline assignment: CDR1 DFQATT and CDR2 SNEGSKA (reference sequence). This CDR3 is 11 amino acids long. Generated by immunoSEQ multiplex PCR, the TCRdb table keeps only in-frame clones and is missing some. The data contain hundreds of thousands of clones, 70% to 90% of them singletons. This sample was taken from a study of Ad26.COV2.S vaccination and SARS-CoV-2 variants. Noted treatment: 15 to 20 received Ad26.COV2.S at low or high dose, single or two shots; several received placebo; per-sample allocation not given. Specimen acquisition occurred on day 63 following the initial vaccine or placebo injection.

V gene TRBV20-1 combines with J gene TRBJ2-1; D is uncertain. Sequences were derived from peripheral blood, sampled in a trial of Ad26.COV2.S vaccine versus placebo. The receptor was isolated from a person aged 18-60 years who received the Ad26.COV2.S COVID-19 vaccine or a placebo. The CDR3 loop is CSAQRLNEQFF. The CDR3 bases are TGCAGTGCTCAAAGACTCAATGAGCAGTTCTTC.